These 24 T cell receptor beta chains share one sample of origin, sequenced in a study of blood T cell repertoires in COVID-19 (dated by TCRdb to the early 2020s). Receptors were amplified or captured by the immunoSEQ multiplex PCR assay. Sourced from immuneACCESS, this table was stored by TCRdb with only in-frame sequences that have V and J called. A share of the clones is absent; for the studies checked, an unresolved V gene accounts for under half, and the remainder has no known explanation. The sample table records tens of thousands of clones; 70% to 85% of these occur just once. Around 3.5% of the sample belongs to the ten largest clones. Sequenced input: peripheral blood. Every receptor here comes from a man in his sixties with acute or convalescent COVID-19.

CDR3 nucleotide sequence: TGCGCCAGCAGTTTAGAGTCGGGGGGGAACACTGAAGCTTTCTTT. Translation: CASSLESGGNTEAFF. The chain joins TRBV5-1 to TRBJ1-1; D is possibly TRBD1 (5 bases). Per the germline V gene, CDR1 is SGHRS and CDR2 is YFSETQ. The CDR3 runs 15 residues. Trimming pared 5 bases from V and 1 base from J, leaving 15 bases between.

The rearrangement joins TRBV5-1 to TRBJ2-7; 9 positions agree with TRBD1. Germline V gene lookup returns CDR1 SGHRS and CDR2 YFSETQ. The length of the CDR3 is 14 residues. Trimming cost V 4 bases and J 3 bases; bases outside gene matches: 5. The CDR3 DNA sequence: TGCGCCAGCAGCCGAAGGACAGGGGACTACGAGCAGTACTTC. As protein: CASSRRTGDYEQYF.

This clone was counted a few times. Because the CDR3's place on the DNA is in doubt, the DNA is left out and the CDR3 is given as listed by TCRdb. The chain couples TRBV29-1 to TRBJ2-7; the D call of TRBD1 is as the table states it, not checked on the DNA. The CDR3 length equals 12 residues, ends included. Germline V gives CDR1 SQVTM, CDR2 ANQGSEA. CDR3 region: CSVAQGTPFKYF.

The chain has TRBV7-9 and TRBJ1-2, with TRBD1 as a possible D gene (6 bases). V was shortened by 7 bases and J by 5 bases, with 20 bases between the two germline ends. This CDR3 comprises 15 residues. CDR1 and CDR2 (germline): SEHNR, FQNEAQ (reference sequence). The CDR3 nucleotides read TGTGCCAGCACCATGACAGGTTTGAGGCTATATGGCTACACCTTC. It is translated as CASTMTGLRLYGYTF.

This chain joins TRBV7-9 and TRBJ1-5; D not resolved. CDR1 is SEHNR and CDR2 is FQNEAQ in the germline V gene (reference sequence). V gave up 5 bases and J gave up 0 bases, with 5 bases separating them. The CDR3 has 13 amino acids. The CDR3 bases are TGTGCCAGCAGCCCCCGTAGCAATCAGCCCCAGCATTTT. It is translated as CASSPRSNQPQHF.

The V and J genes are TRBV11-2 and TRBJ2-7; TRBD2 matches at 7 bases. The CDR3 spans 16 residues. The V and J ends lost 3 bases and 2 bases, in that order; junction bases with no gene match: 10. The germline gives CDR1 SGHAT, CDR2 FQNNGV. The CDR3 spells CASSFRGVRLAYEQYF. In nucleotides, the CDR3 is TGTGCCAGCAGCTTCCGGGGGGTGAGACTGGCCTACGAGCAGTACTTC.

The chain recombines TRBV5-4 with TRBJ2-7; 8 nucleotides agree with TRBD2. Looked up from germline, CDR1 is SGHNT and CDR2 is YYREEE (reference sequence). V gave up 4 bases and J gave up 3 bases; unmatched junction bases: 3. This CDR3 has 13 residues. CDR3 protein: CASSPGGRYEQYF. CDR3 DNA: TGTGCCAGCAGCCCGGGGGGGCGCTACGAGCAGTACTTC.

The gene calls are TRBV5-1 and TRBJ1-4, with TRBD1 matching 8 bases. The CDR3 is 16 residues long. The germline V gene has CDR1 SGHRS and CDR2 YFSETQ. The V and J ends lost 3 bases and 5 bases, in that order; junction bases with no gene match: 9. The CDR3 DNA is TGCGCCAGCAGCTGGGCGGGGACAGGTGAAAATGAAAAACTGTTTTTT. The encoded protein is CASSWAGTGENEKLFF.

The genes are TRBV6-5 and TRBJ2-3, with TRBD2 identical over 13 bases. Losses at the gene ends were 8 bases for V and 9 bases for J; bases not matched to a gene: 5. Germline V gives CDR1 MNHEY, CDR2 SVGAGI. This CDR3 comprises 13 residues. The CDR3 DNA follows: TGTGCCAGCCTCGAACTAGCGGGGGGGACGCAGTATTTT. Residues: CASLELAGGTQYF.

The chain's CDR3 is CATRGGRGPPDEQFF. CDR3 DNA sequence: TGTGCCACCCGAGGTGGGCGGGGGCCTCCCGATGAGCAGTTCTTC. This sequence joins TRBV24-1 and TRBJ2-1, with D maybe TRBD2 (7 bases). Germline V gene sequence: CDR1 KGHDR, CDR2 SFDVKD. V shed 9 bases and J shed 8 bases, with 22 bases lying between them. There are 15 residues in the CDR3.

The CDR3 loop is CASSTGTVNEQYF. CDR3 DNA: TGTGCCAGTAGCACCGGGACAGTTAACGAGCAGTACTTC. This rearrangement joins TRBV5-4 to TRBJ2-7, with 7 bases matching TRBD1. Trimming took 8 bases from V and 5 from J; bases not matched to a gene: 10. The CDR3 sequence is 13 residues long. Germline assignment: CDR1 SGHNT and CDR2 YYREEE (reference sequence).

The chain links TRBV9 to TRBJ2-3; 7 bases match TRBD1. Looked up from germline, CDR1 is SGDLS and CDR2 is YYNGEE. The ends lost 3 bases at V and 0 bases at J; junction bases unmatched: 7. This CDR3 region has 16 residues. CDR3 nucleotides: TGTGCCAGCAGCGCATCATCACAGGGGAGCACAGATACGCAGTATTTT. It is translated as CASSASSQGSTDTQYF. The full variable domain, in which reference TRBV9 and TRBJ2-3 provide the parts outside the CDR3, is DSGVTQTPKHLITATGQRVTLRCSPRSGDLSVYWYQQSLDQGLQFLIQYYNGEERAKGNILERFSAQQFPDLHSELNLSSLELGDSALYFCASSASSQGSTDTQYFGPGTRLTVL.

The chain combines TRBV18 with TRBJ1-4; 9 bases map to TRBD1. Germline V lookup: CDR1 KGHSH, CDR2 LQKENI. The CDR3 sequence is 17 residues long. V was clipped by 2 bases and J by 8 bases; unmatched bases: 12. CDR3 in amino acids: CASSPVGAQGAEEKLFF. CDR3 nucleotides: TGTGCCAGCTCACCAGTCGGGGCACAGGGGGCTGAGGAAAAACTGTTTTTT.

This chain joins TRBV5-4 and TRBJ1-1; 8 bases line up with TRBD1. The CDR3 runs to 16 residues. Germline V gene sequence: CDR1 SGHNT, CDR2 YYREEE (reference sequence). V gave up 4 bases and J gave up 3 bases; unmatched junction bases: 11. The CDR3: CASSVGERTGYTEAFF. DNA of the CDR3: TGTGCCAGCAGCGTAGGGGAAAGGACAGGGTACACTGAAGCTTTCTTT. Full variable domain (rest looked up from reference TRBV5-4 and TRBJ1-1): ETGVTQSPTHLIKTRGQQVTLRCSSQSGHNTVSWYQQALGQGPQFIFQYYREEENGRGNFPPRFSGLQFPNYSSELNVNALELDDSALYLCASSVGERTGYTEAFFGQGTRLTVV.

This clone was recorded at least ten times. This chain connects TRBV7-3 to TRBJ1-1; 7 bases agree with TRBD1. Germline lookup yields CDR1 SGHTA and CDR2 FQGTGA. V was clipped by 5 bases and J by 4 bases; unmatched bases: 7. CDR3 length: 14 amino acids. CDR3 sequence (DNA): TGTGCCAGCAGCCCGACAGGGTTCATCACTGAAGCTTTCTTT. Protein sequence: CASSPTGFITEAFF.

This clone was seen more than once but under ten times. The CDR3 loop is CASSLVYNEQFF. CDR3 DNA: TGTGCCAGTAGTCTTGTATACAATGAGCAGTTCTTC. V usage is TRBV19 and J usage is TRBJ2-1; D is undetermined. Germline V gene sequence: CDR1 LNHDA, CDR2 SQIVND (reference sequence). The CDR3 has 12 residues. Trimming left V 5 bases short and J 4 bases short, with 6 bases between.

This CDR3 reads CASSLDATRSYNEQFF. DNA for the CDR3: TGTGCCAGCAGCCTCGACGCTACTAGGTCCTACAATGAGCAGTTCTTC. The chain has TRBV27 and TRBJ2-1, with a possible D match to TRBD2 (5 bases). This CDR3 region has 16 residues. CDR1 MNHEY and CDR2 SMNVEV come from the germline V gene (reference sequence). V lost 6 bases and J 1 base, leaving 16 bases between the germline ends.

The gene calls are TRBV2 and TRBJ1-6; 7 nucleotides line up with TRBD1. V lost 10 bases, J lost 3 bases, and 9 bases stayed unmatched. CDR1 and CDR2 (germline): SNHLY, FYNNEI. CDR3 length: 15 residues. The DNA of the CDR3 is TGTGCCACCCACCCGGGACAGTTCTATAATTCACCCCTCCACTTT. Residues: CATHPGQFYNSPLHF.

V gene TRBV2 combines with J gene TRBJ1-2; 7 nucleotides match TRBD1. Trimming cost V 11 bases and J 2 bases; bases outside gene matches: 8. The CDR3 spans 13 residues. Germline CDR1 reads SNHLY; CDR2 reads FYNNEI. As DNA, the CDR3 is TGTGCCTCCCGGAGGGACAGCAACTATGGCTACACCTTC. It codes for CASRRDSNYGYTF.

The gene calls are TRBV5-1 and TRBJ1-1, with 9 bases lining up with TRBD1. J lost 4 bases, V lost 1 base, and 11 bases had no gene match. Germline CDR1 reads SGHRS; CDR2 reads YFSETQ. The CDR3 sequence is 17 residues long. CDR3 nucleotides: TGCGCCAGCAGCTTGCGTGGTCCGGGACAGGGCTTCACTGAAGCTTTCTTT. This codes for CASSLRGPGQGFTEAFF.

This clone turned up a few times. V and J are TRBV7-9 and TRBJ2-5, with D uncertain. Germline V lookup: CDR1 SEHNR, CDR2 FQNEAQ (reference sequence). Trimming pared 2 bases from V and 6 bases from J, leaving 10 bases between. The CDR3 covers 13 residues. The CDR3 sequence is CASSLQVAKTQYF. Here the CDR3 DNA reads TGTGCCAGCAGCTTACAGGTGGCGAAGACCCAGTACTTC. Combining the CDR3 with reference TRBV7-9 and TRBJ2-5 gives the whole variable domain DTGVSQNPRHKITKRGQNVTFRCDPISEHNRLYWYRQTLGQGPEFLTYFQNEAQLEKSRLLSDRFSAERPKGSFSTLEIQRTEQGDSAMYLCASSLQVAKTQYFGPGTRLLVL.

This sequence joins TRBV29-1 and TRBJ2-3, with no clear D. CDR3 size: 15 residues. Trimming stripped 2 bases from V and 2 bases from J, with 14 bases between. CDR1 is SQVTM, CDR2 ANQGSEA, per germline. The CDR3 sequence is CSVESGRPPTDTQYF. CDR3 sequence (DNA): TGCAGCGTTGAATCAGGAAGGCCCCCCACAGATACGCAGTATTTT.

This clone was detected only once. The chain uses TRBV6-6 and TRBJ2-7, with a tentative D call TRBD2 (5 bases). The CDR3 extends over 14 amino acids. The V gene lost 7 bases and the J gene lost 3 bases, with 16 bases spanning the gap. The germline V gene encodes CDR1 MNHNY and CDR2 SVGAGI (reference sequence). The CDR3 protein is CASTSGSGYYEQYF. CDR3 coding DNA: TGTGCCAGCACCTCGGGGAGCGGATACTACGAGCAGTACTTC.

This CDR3 is CASSEIAGVSTDTQYF. CDR3 bases: TGTGCCAGCAGTGAGATAGCGGGGGTTAGCACAGATACGCAGTATTTT. The chain recombines TRBV6-1 with TRBJ2-3; TRBD2 matches at 9 bases. V lost 3 bases to trimming and J lost 0 bases; unmatched junction nucleotides: 4. The CDR3 has 16 amino acids. Germline CDR1 and CDR2: MNHNS and SASEGT.